These 8 T cell receptor beta chains were all obtained from the same sample, sequenced in a study of long-term antiretroviral therapy in people with HIV. The authors ran the immunoSEQ assay, v3.0, at survey level. Profiling relied on immunoSEQ multiplex PCR, and the TCRdb table lists in-frame clones only, not all of them. The data contain about 24,000 clones, around 79% of them seen just once; the ten biggest clones take up more than 8.5%. This material consisted of unsorted PBMCs, taken 1.2 years after starting antiretroviral therapy. The source is a woman aged 40 to 50 with HIV.

The V call is TRBV5-1, the J call TRBJ1-4, with 8 bases that match TRBD1. V was clipped by 6 bases and J by 5 bases; unmatched bases: 6. The CDR3 extends over 14 amino acids. Germline V gene sequence: CDR1 SGHRS, CDR2 YFSETQ. CDR3: CASKATGGNEKLFF. In DNA, the CDR3 is TGCGCCAGCAAGGCCACAGGGGGGAATGAAAAACTGTTTTTT.

The V gene is TRBV10-3, the J gene TRBJ2-1, with a weak D call TRBD2 (8 bases). The CDR3 has 14 amino acids. Deletions cut 6 bases from V and 7 bases from J, with 16 bases between. Germline-derived CDR1 and CDR2 are ENHRY and SYGVKD. The CDR3 bases are TGTGCCATCAGGACAGGGCCGGGGGGGAATGAGCAGTTCTTC. This encodes CAIRTGPGGNEQFF.

A few counts support this clone. This chain's CDR3 is CASSIDTGVGANVLTF. CDR3 DNA sequence: TGTGCCAGTAGTATCGACACAGGGGTGGGGGCCAACGTCCTGACTTTC. The V gene is TRBV19, the J gene TRBJ2-6; 7 bases line up with TRBD1. Germline CDR1 and CDR2: LNHDA and SQIVND (reference sequence). The J segment lost 4 bases and the V segment lost 3 bases, leaving 6 bases of the junction unmatched. The length of the CDR3 is 16 residues. The full variable domain, rest sourced from reference TRBV19 and TRBJ2-6, is DGGITQSPKYLFRKEGQNVTLSCEQNLNHDAMYWYRQDPGQGLRLIYYSQIVNDFQKGDIAEGYSVSREKKESFPLTVTSAQKNPTAFYLCASSIDTGVGANVLTFGAGSRLTVL.

The rearrangement joins TRBV5-6 to TRBJ1-4, with 10 bases identical to TRBD1. The J segment lost 10 bases and the V segment lost 4 bases, leaving 22 bases of the junction unmatched. The CDR3 has 19 residues. CDR1 is SGHDT, CDR2 YYEEEE, per germline. The CDR3 loop reads CASSGRDRGTVADRGKLFF. Here the CDR3 DNA reads TGTGCCAGCAGCGGGCGGGACAGGGGTACTGTTGCCGATCGAGGAAAACTGTTTTTT.

The chain links TRBV27 to TRBJ2-3; no firm D call. Germline CDR1 reads MNHEY; CDR2 reads SMNVEV (reference sequence). V gave up 6 bases and J gave up 3 bases, with 13 bases separating them. The CDR3 is 14 residues long. The CDR3 coding sequence is TGTGCCAGCAGCCCTTTGAGGCGGACAGATACGCAGTATTTT. This codes for CASSPLRRTDTQYF.

V and J are TRBV4-2 and TRBJ2-3, with 9 bases aligning to TRBD2. CDR3 size: 14 residues. Unmatched junction bases numbered 10, after V lost 0 bases and J lost 15 bases. Germline CDR1 reads LGHNA; CDR2 reads YNFKEQ. The CDR3: CASSQEWREGRRYF. The CDR3 DNA sequence: TGTGCCAGCAGCCAAGAGTGGCGGGAGGGCCGGCGTTATTTT.

The rearrangement links TRBV25-1 to TRBJ2-1; no clear D. The V gene lost 5 bases and the J gene lost 14 bases, with 16 bases spanning the gap. The germline V gene has CDR1 MGHDK and CDR2 SYGVNS. The CDR3 runs 12 residues. The CDR3 DNA follows: TGTGCCAGCAGTTTCGTATCAAGCGAGGAGTTCTTC. Its translation is CASSFVSSEEFF. Filled out from reference TRBV25-1 and TRBJ2-1, the complete variable domain reads EADIYQTPRYLVIGTGKKITLECSQTMGHDKMYWYQQDPGMELHLIHYSYGVNSTEKGDLSSESTVSRIRTEHFPLTLESARPSHTSQYLCASSFVSSEEFFGPGTRLTVL.

This chain uses TRBV9 with TRBJ2-7; D assignment may be TRBD1 or TRBD2 (5 bases each). V gave up 0 bases and J gave up 2 bases, with 12 bases separating them. This CDR3 is built from 15 residues. Germline CDR1 and CDR2: SGDLS and YYNGEE. CDR3 residues: CASSVGRDPTYEQYF. CDR3 sequence (DNA): TGTGCCAGCAGCGTAGGCCGGGACCCTACCTACGAGCAGTACTTC.